This T cell receptor (beta chain) derives from a study of shared clonotypes between healthy human individuals. CD45RO-negative cells were positively selected for CCR7, leaving out terminally differentiated effector memory CD45RA+ cells. Of note for this clone: Other DNA variants within this sample encode the same CDR3.

Generated by immunoSEQ multiplex PCR, the TCRdb table keeps only in-frame clones and is missing some. The sample includes millions of clones, about 95% of them seen just once. The V and J ends lost 3 bases and 7 bases, in that order; junction bases with no gene match: 4. CDR3 size: 12 residues. The germline V gene encodes CDR1 SGDLS and CDR2 YYNGEE. The sample consisted of naive CD8+ T cells sorted from blood. This clonotype originated in a man younger than 35 in good health. The genes are TRBV9 and TRBJ2-7, with 7 nucleotides matching TRBD1. The CDR3, as DNA: TGTGCCAGCAGCGGGACAGGTGGGGAGCAGTACTTC. Amino acids: CASSGTGGEQYF.